The clone carrying this T cell receptor beta chain is a singleton in its sample. The data are from a study of OX40 agonist ivuxolimab in advanced cancers. Profiled with immunoSEQ multiplex PCR; TCRdb holds only in-frame clones, not every one. The table shows tens of thousands of clones, with roughly 80% occurring only once. With 3 bases removed from V and 6 bases from J, the gap between germline ends came to 20 bases. The CDR3 runs to 17 residues. Germline assignment: CDR1 SGHDN and CDR2 FVKESK. V and J are TRBV14 and TRBJ1-4; D unclear. The sequence derives from an adult with an advanced solid tumor such as melanoma, head and neck, liver or kidney cancer. Source: CD4+ or CD8+ T cells sorted from blood, taken in a trial of the OX40 agonist ivuxolimab. The CDR3 protein is CASSQTPQTSWDEKLFF. The CDR3 DNA reads as TGTGCCAGCAGCCAGACCCCCCAGACCTCCTGGGATGAAAAACTGTTTTTT.